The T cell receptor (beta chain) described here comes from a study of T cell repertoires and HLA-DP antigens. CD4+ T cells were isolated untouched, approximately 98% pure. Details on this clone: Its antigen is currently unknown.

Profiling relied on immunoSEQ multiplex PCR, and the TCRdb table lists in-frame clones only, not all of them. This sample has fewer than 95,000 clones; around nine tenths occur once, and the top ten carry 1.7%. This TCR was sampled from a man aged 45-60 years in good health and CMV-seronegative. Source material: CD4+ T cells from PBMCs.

CDR3 amino acids: CASSLDGSANTEAFF. CDR3 sequence (DNA): TGTGCCAGCAGCTTAGATGGCAGTGCGAACACTGAAGCTTTCTTT. The V gene is TRBV11-2, the J gene TRBJ1-1; D is uncertain. Trimming stripped 0 bases from V and 1 base from J, with 9 bases between. Germline loops: CDR1 SGHAT, CDR2 FQNNGV. The CDR3 is made up of 15 amino acids.